The present entry profiles one T cell receptor (beta chain) with its context. The sample belongs to a study of blood T cell repertoires in COVID-19. Study-level information: Specimens from acute and convalescent COVID-19 originated in the United States, Italy and Spain. T cells, B-cell-depleted T cells, or PBMCs provided the cDNA or gDNA that served as material.

In the authors' methods: From reference gene primer amplification, estimates of nucleated cell counts were derived. Profiled with immunoSEQ multiplex PCR; TCRdb holds only in-frame clones, not every one. That table furnishes V, J and clone size, whereas the DNA furnished D and trimming. The sample shows some 61,000 clones, just over 85% of them seen only once. J gave up 2 bases and V 0 bases, and 3 bases lay outside the gene matches. The CDR3 contains 15 residues. Germline CDR1 is SGDLS and CDR2 is YYNGEE. The rearrangement links TRBV9 to TRBJ2-3; 7 bases line up with TRBD2. The sequenced sample consisted of peripheral blood. The clonotype originates from a man younger than 40 with acute or convalescent COVID-19. The CDR3 coding sequence is TGTGCCAGCAGCGTAGCGGGAGGACACACAGATACGCAGTATTTT. It is translated as CASSVAGGHTDTQYF.